The text below deals with one TCR beta chain. The antigen remains unidentified. The sample comes from a study of T cell responses to AZD1222 COVID-19 vaccine. The CDR3 is 13 residues long. The V gene end was trimmed by 3 bases and the J gene end by 5 bases; junction bases not matched to a gene: 3. The germline V gene has CDR1 SQVTM and CDR2 ANQGSEA. Regarding the study as a whole: The donor group comprised mostly white British people and more females; the analysis possibly underestimated clonal diversity. Repertoires in all cases were sampled only once the peak T cell response had passed.

Here immunoSEQ multiplex PCR was the method, and the copy in TCRdb shows in-frame clones only, minus some. The sample comprises 150,000 or so clones, around 93% of which are singletons, and about 3.8% rests with the top ten. This chain uses TRBV29-1 with TRBJ2-2; the match to TRBD1 covers 7 bases. This sequence was found in an adult who received the AZD1222 COVID-19 vaccine. Sequenced material: peripheral blood, taken 28 days after the second AZD1222 dose. CDR3 region: CSVETDRTGELFF. The CDR3 region has the DNA TGCAGCGTTGAGACGGACAGGACCGGGGAGCTGTTTTTT.